This T cell receptor (beta chain) was found in a study of blood T cells in healthy people across ages (dated by TCRdb to about 2015). Describing the broader study: In model experiments, template switching captured about one uniquely barcoded TCR beta cDNA molecule for every two T cells. Using deep sequencing normalized with unique cDNA molecular identifiers, the study measured how TCR beta repertoire diversity changes with age. The donors were divided into four age groups: young (average roughly 15 years), middle-aged (over 35), aged (about 61) and long-lived (around 80). To avoid experimental bias, donors of different ages were distributed randomly across sequencing lanes. The study analyzed two additional independent replicas of 1 million unique cDNA reads from the same blood draw for two donors, one aged 18 to 30 and one aged 80 or older.

Regarding this clonotype: What this receptor recognizes is not known. Qualities for individual bases were not recorded, and no much larger clone is one base off.

The V and J ends are trimmed by 0 bases and 1 base, leaving 10 bases between them. CDR3 length: 15 amino acids, cysteine to phenylalanine. Only CDR3 DNA remains: 45 bases, in frame from the first base. Looking up the germline V gene yields CDR1 MNHEY and CDR2 SVGEGT. Here is what the overall study found, with its caveats: Compared with the aged group, the long-lived group had more naive CD4+ T cells, fewer expanded clones and increased TCR diversity, a pattern suggesting age selection. Because profiling used bulk unsorted PBMCs, naive and antigen-experienced compartments could not be compared conclusively. Estimates of total diversity based on one million sequenced T cells were considered lower bounds and underestimates. As age increased, observed TCR beta diversity per million T cells dropped in a roughly linear way, and a significant reduction was already evident by age about 40. There was a strong correlation between observed TCR beta diversity and the percentage of naive T cells measured by flow cytometry. Donor CMV infection status was unknown, potentially confounding age-related changes in expanded clonotypes.

Donors were 40 or so systemically healthy Caucasian individuals from Russia aged 6 to 90 years. Ten milliliters of peripheral blood were collected from each donor into EDTA-treated Vacutainer tubes. PBMCs were isolated by Ficoll-Paque density-gradient centrifugation, with at least 6 million obtained per sample. Total RNA was extracted from PBMCs with Trizol reagent, with at least 6 micrograms obtained per sample. The percentages of naive CD45RAhigh/CD27high T cells were determined by flow cytometry on a PBMC aliquot from every donor. Receptors were amplified or captured by 5' RACE. The second PCR ran for roughly 7 to 12 cycles and used a J-beta primer mix along with a sample-barcoded 5' primer. A unique molecular identifier was introduced onto each TCR beta cDNA molecule by a template-switch 5' adaptor carrying 12 random nucleotides. At least 2.5 million CDR3-containing paired-end reads were obtained from each sample. First-strand cDNA was synthesized from all RNA with the Mint cDNA synthesis kit, primed by a TRBC-specific oligonucleotide. After uracil-DNA glycosylase treatment, a first 18-cycle PCR used universal primers M1SS and BC2_uni_R on all cDNA. The source study handled its data this way. Each sample was normalized by randomly selecting 1 million high-quality reads, each carrying a distinct molecular identifier. Instead of being binned into consensus sequences, reads that shared molecular identifiers were thrown out. MiTCR, with a Q25 quality threshold and the strictest error-elimination algorithm, was used for CDR3 identification, clonotype clustering and error correction. A nonparametric unseen species model with Euler transformation was used to estimate a lower bound on total TCR beta diversity. Using fastp at Q25 and MiXCR, TCRdb reprocessed the public reads and kept productive beta chains. Each entry merges the rows of one CDR3 protein and shows their most common DNA and genes. The V and J calls were not made by the authors but by TCRdb's processing. For this sample there are over 1,500,000 distinct CDR3 sequences; about 39% appear just once. The ten largest account for under 25% of the sample.

The clonotype comes from a human donor in good health. The rearranged segments are TRBV6-2 or TRBV6-3 and TRBJ2-7; a confident D gene designation cannot be given. Sequenced: blood. The CDR3 amino acid sequence is: CASSYSSVRSYEQYF. In nucleotides, the sequence is TGTGCCAGCAGTTACTCCTCTGTGAGGTCCTACGAGCAGTACTTC.